Presented here are 10 T cell receptor beta chains from one specimen sequenced in a study of T-cell memory formation after mild COVID-19. One entry per CDR3 protein, called by TCRdb with MiXCR from the 5' RACE reads. This table has more than 55,000 distinct CDR3 sequences, more than 8% appearing once. Sequencing used PBMCs or a T cell subset sorted from them (not recorded which). The receptors originated from a man in his late teens or twenties who had mild COVID-19 (a few samples of this study predate the infection). Cell type and time point are not known.

This clonotype was found a few times. V and J are TRBV6-5 and TRBJ2-7; TRBD1 agrees at 11 bases. The V gene end was trimmed by 6 bases and the J gene end by 2 bases; junction bases not matched to a gene: 6. The V gene's germline CDR1 is MNHEY and CDR2 SVGAGI. The CDR3 contains 15 residues. The CDR3 reads CASRRWGQGAYEQYF. The CDR3 DNA reads as TGTGCCAGCAGAAGATGGGGACAGGGGGCCTACGAGCAGTACTTC.

This clonotype has only a few counts. This rearrangement joins TRBV20-1 to TRBJ1-5; no clear D. Deletions cut 3 bases from V and 3 bases from J, with 21 bases between. There are 17 residues in the CDR3. Germline-derived CDR1 and CDR2 are DFQATT and SNEGSKA (reference sequence). The chain's CDR3 is CSARPRAGRGPNQPQHF. The CDR3 DNA is TGCAGTGCTAGGCCCCGGGCGGGCCGAGGCCCCAATCAGCCCCAGCATTTT.

Many counts were recorded for this clonotype. CDR3 sequence: CASSDDRGFTDTQYF. In DNA form, the CDR3 reads TGCGCCAGCAGCGATGACAGGGGTTTTACAGATACGCAGTATTTT. The genes are TRBV5-1 and TRBJ2-3; 8 bases map to TRBD1. The CDR3 loop spans 15 amino acids. Germline assignment: CDR1 SGHRS and CDR2 YFSETQ. With V trimmed by 4 bases and J by 3 bases, 7 bases remained unmatched. The variable domain in full, completed from reference TRBV5-1 and TRBJ2-3, reads KAGVTQTPRYLIKTRGQQVTLSCSPISGHRSVSWYQQTPGQGLQFLFEYFSETQRNKGNFPGRFSGRQFSNSRSEMNVSTLELGDSALYLCASSDDRGFTDTQYFGPGTRLTVL.

This clonotype appeared a few times. The CDR3 region is CASSTDRPGYGYTF. The CDR3 DNA is TGCGCCAGCAGCACGGACAGGCCGGGGTATGGCTACACCTTC. The gene calls are TRBV5-1 and TRBJ1-2; TRBD1 aligns across 7 bases. The CDR3 totals 14 residues. From germline, CDR1 is SGHRS and CDR2 YFSETQ. The trim removed 4 bases at V and 5 bases at J, leaving 8 bases unmatched.

This clonotype was found many times. The chain uses TRBV11-2 and TRBJ2-1, with D perhaps matching TRBD1 or TRBD2 (5 bases each). This CDR3 comprises 17 residues. Trimming took off 1 base at V and 7 bases at J, with 20 bases between the two ends. CDR1 is SGHAT and CDR2 is FQNNGV in the germline V gene. The chain's CDR3 is CASSLVPGAITGNEQFF. Written as DNA, the CDR3 is TGTGCCAGCAGCTTAGTCCCTGGGGCTATAACGGGGAATGAGCAGTTCTTC. Filled out from reference TRBV11-2 and TRBJ2-1, the complete variable domain reads EAGVAQSPRYKIIEKRQSVAFWCNPISGHATLYWYQQILGQGPKLLIQFQNNGVVDDSQLPKDRFSAERLKGVDSTLKIQPAKLEDSAVYLCASSLVPGAITGNEQFFGPGTRLTVL.

This chain links TRBV6-2 or TRBV6-3 with TRBJ1-2; D gene uncertain. The CDR3 contains 12 residues. The germline V and J ends were trimmed by 2 bases and 5 bases, with 6 bases remaining between them. The V gene's germline CDR1 is MNHEY and CDR2 SVGEGT. The CDR3 region is CASSYREYGYTF. CDR3 nucleotides: TGTGCCAGCAGTTACCGGGAGTATGGCTACACCTTC.

This clonotype has a handful of counts. The V call is TRBV7-9, the J call TRBJ1-1; D is uncertain. CDR3 size: 13 residues. V lost 7 bases to trimming and J lost 0 bases, with 9 bases between them. From germline, CDR1 is SEHNR and CDR2 FQNEAQ (reference sequence). For the CDR3, the DNA is TGTGCCAGCACCAGTACTATGAACACTGAAGCTTTCTTT. It translates to CASTSTMNTEAFF.

This clonotype has just a few counts. The rearrangement links TRBV20-1 to TRBJ2-1; 9 nucleotides align to TRBD2. Germline values: CDR1 DFQATT, CDR2 SNEGSKA (reference sequence). The CDR3 sequence is 15 residues long. The V and J ends lost 0 bases and 7 bases, in that order; junction bases with no gene match: 7. CDR3 in DNA: TGCAGTGCTAGAGAAGGCGGGGGGGCAGATAATGAGCAGTTCTTC. Protein sequence: CSAREGGGADNEQFF.

This clonotype was detected only once. This chain uses TRBV29-1 with TRBJ1-1; D remains unclear. CDR3 size: 12 residues. CDR1 SQVTM and CDR2 ANQGSEA come from the germline V gene. The CDR3 region is CSADWTTTEAFF. The CDR3 DNA reads as TGCAGTGCCGATTGGACCACGACTGAAGCTTTCTTT.

This chain links TRBV7-9 with TRBJ1-2, with D possibly being TRBD1 (5 bases). The germline gives CDR1 SEHNR, CDR2 FQNEAQ (reference sequence). The CDR3 is 15 residues long. Trimming pared 8 bases from V and 0 bases from J, leaving 16 bases between. CDR3 coding DNA: TGTGCCAGCGGGCCCCGGGCAGGGACTAACTATGGCTACACCTTC. Translating gives CASGPRAGTNYGYTF. Filled out from reference TRBV7-9 and TRBJ1-2, the complete variable domain reads DTGVSQNPRHKITKRGQNVTFRCDPISEHNRLYWYRQTLGQGPEFLTYFQNEAQLEKSRLLSDRFSAERPKGSFSTLEIQRTEQGDSAMYLCASGPRAGTNYGYTFGSGTRLTVV.